Sequencing of this TCR beta chain was carried out in a study of blood T cell repertoires in COVID-19. In the study overall: Sites across the United States, Italy and Spain contributed samples from acute and convalescent COVID-19. PBMCs, B-cell-depleted T cells, or T cells were the source of the cDNA or gDNA that made up the material.

The CDR3 extends over 14 amino acids. Trimming cost V 6 bases and J 2 bases; bases outside gene matches: 2. Per germline, CDR1 MDHEN and CDR2 SYDVKM. In the original processing: From reference gene primer amplification, estimates of nucleated cell counts were derived. Clones were read by immunoSEQ multiplex PCR, and TCRdb kept only the in-frame ones, dropping some. Clone size and V and J calls were adopted from that table, with D and trimming inferred from the DNA. The data contain some 260,000 clones, about 68% of them seen just once; the ten biggest clones take up 3.3%. The source is a woman aged 80 or older with acute or convalescent COVID-19. The sample taken for sequencing was peripheral blood. The chain recombines TRBV28 with TRBJ2-1, with TRBD1 matching over 9 bases. CDR3 nucleotides: TGTGCCAGCAGCCGGACAGGGGCCTACAATGAGCAGTTCTTC. Translated, it gives CASSRTGAYNEQFF.